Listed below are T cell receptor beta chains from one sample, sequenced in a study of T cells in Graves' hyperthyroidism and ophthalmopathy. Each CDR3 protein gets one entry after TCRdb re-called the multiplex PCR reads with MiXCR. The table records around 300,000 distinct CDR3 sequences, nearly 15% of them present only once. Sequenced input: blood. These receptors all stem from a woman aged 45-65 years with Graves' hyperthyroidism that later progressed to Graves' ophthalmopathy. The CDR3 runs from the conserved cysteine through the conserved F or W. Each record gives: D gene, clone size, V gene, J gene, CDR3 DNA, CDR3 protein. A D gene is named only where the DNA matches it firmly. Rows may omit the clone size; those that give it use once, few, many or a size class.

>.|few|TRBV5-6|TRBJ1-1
TGTGCCAGCAGCGTAGGGATCCGGATGACTGAAGCTTTCTTT
CASSVGIRMTEAFF
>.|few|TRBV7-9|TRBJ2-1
TGTGCCAGCAGCGGGCGCCGGGACAATGAGCAGTTCTTC
CASSGRRDNEQFF
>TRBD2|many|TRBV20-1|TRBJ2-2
TGCAGTGCTAGAGACGGAGCGGGAGCGAACACCGGGGAGCTGTTTTTT
CSARDGAGANTGELFF
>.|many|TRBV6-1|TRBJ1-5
TGTGCCAGCAGTGAAGCGCAGACCTATAGCAATCAGCCCCAGCATTTT
CASSEAQTYSNQPQHF
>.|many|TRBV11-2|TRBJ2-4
TGTGCCAGCAGCTCGAAGGCCGTAATAGCCAAAAACATTCAGTACTTC
CASSSKAVIAKNIQYF
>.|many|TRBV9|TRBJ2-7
TGTGCCAGCAGCGTAGGAGAGGGAAGCTCCTACGAGCAGTACTTC
CASSVGEGSSYEQYF
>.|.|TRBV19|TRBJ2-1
TGTGCCAGTAGTATACCGGGCAGGGAATTAATCAATGAGCAGTTCTTC
CASSIPGRELINEQFF
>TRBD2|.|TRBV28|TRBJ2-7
TGTGCCAGCAGCTCACCCCTCTTTCCGATACTAGCGGGGGACTACGAGCAGTACTTC
CASSSPLFPILAGDYEQYF
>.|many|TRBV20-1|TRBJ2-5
TGCAGTGCCCCAACGGCGGGACAAGAGACCCAGTACTTC
CSAPTAGQETQYF
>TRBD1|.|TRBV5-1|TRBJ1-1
TGCGCCAGCAGCTTGGTCAGGGGGCACAACACTGAAGCTTTCTTT
CASSLVRGHNTEAFF
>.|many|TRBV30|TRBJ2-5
TGTGCCTGGGACAACCAAGAGACCCAGTACTTC
CAWDNQETQYF
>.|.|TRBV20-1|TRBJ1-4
TGCAGTGCTAGCTACAGGGTCGGCAGTGAAAAACTGTTTTTT
CSASYRVGSEKLFF
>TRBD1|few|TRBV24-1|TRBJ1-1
TGTGCCACCAGAGGGACAGGGGGCGGGAACACTGAAGCTTTCTTT
CATRGTGGGNTEAFF
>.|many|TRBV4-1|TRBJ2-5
TGCGCCAGCAGCCAAGCGGACTCTCCCAGGACCCAGTACTTC
CASSQADSPRTQYF
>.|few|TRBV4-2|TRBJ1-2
TGTGCCACCAGGCCGGGGGGTTATGGCTACACCTTC
CATRPGGYGYTF
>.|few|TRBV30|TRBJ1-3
TGTGCCTGGAGGGGCCTCGGGCCTGGAAACACCATATATTTT
CAWRGLGPGNTIYF
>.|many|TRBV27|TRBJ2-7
TGTGCCAGCAGCTTCGTGGGGGGAAAAAGTTACGAGCAGTACTTC
CASSFVGGKSYEQYF
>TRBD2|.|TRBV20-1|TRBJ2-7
TGCAGTGCTAGAGAGGCGGGAGTCTACGAGCAGTACTTC
CSAREAGVYEQYF
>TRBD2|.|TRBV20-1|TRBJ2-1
TGCAGTGCTAGAGATAGGCGGCTAGCGGGAAATGAGCAGTTCTTC
CSARDRRLAGNEQFF
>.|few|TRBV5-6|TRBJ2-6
TGTGCCAGCAGCTCTACGACAGGAGTTGGGGCCAACGTCCTGACTTTC
CASSSTTGVGANVLTF
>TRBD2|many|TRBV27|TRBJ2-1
TGTGCCAGCAGTCTGGGGACTAGCGGGACTTACAATGAGCAGTTCTTC
CASSLGTSGTYNEQFF
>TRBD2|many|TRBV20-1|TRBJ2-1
TGCAGTGCTACACCCCTACTAGCGGGAAGCTACAATGAGCAGTTCTTC
CSATPLLAGSYNEQFF
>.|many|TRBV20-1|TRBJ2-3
TGCAGTGCTAAATACCGGGACGGACGCACAGATACGCAGTATTTT
CSAKYRDGRTDTQYF
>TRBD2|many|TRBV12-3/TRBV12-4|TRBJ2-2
TGTGCCAGCAGTTCAGGTCTAGCGGGAACCGGGGAGCTGTTTTTT
CASSSGLAGTGELFF
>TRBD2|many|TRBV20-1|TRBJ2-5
TGCAGTGCTAGAAGTCTAGCGGATGACCAAGAGACCCAGTACTTC
CSARSLADDQETQYF
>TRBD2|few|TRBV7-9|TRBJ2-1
TGTGCCAGCAGCTTAGGGGGGACTAGCGGGAGAATCTATGAGCAGTTCTTC
CASSLGGTSGRIYEQFF
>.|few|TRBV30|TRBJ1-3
TGTGCCTGGAGCCGCCAGCTTGCAACTGGAAACACCATATATTTT
CAWSRQLATGNTIYF
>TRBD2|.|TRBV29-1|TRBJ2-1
TGCAGTGCCACTTCTAGCGGGGGGGGGGAGCAGTTCTTC
CSATSSGGGEQFF
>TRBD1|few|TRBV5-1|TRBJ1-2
TGCGCCAGCAGCTCTTTACAGGGGCGCAACTATGGCTACACCTTC
CASSSLQGRNYGYTF
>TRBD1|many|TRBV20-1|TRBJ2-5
TGCAGTGCTAGACCCTTAACCGGGGCCAGGGACAGGGAGACCCAGTACTTC
CSARPLTGARDRETQYF
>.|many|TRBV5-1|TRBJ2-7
TGCGCCAGCAGCTTGTCTGGGCGCAATTCCTACGAGCAGTACTTC
CASSLSGRNSYEQYF
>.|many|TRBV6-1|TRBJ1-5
TGTGCCAGCCTGGACGGTTCCTATAGCAATCAGCCCCAGCATTTT
CASLDGSYSNQPQHF
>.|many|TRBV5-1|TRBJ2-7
TGCGCCAGCAGCGCGTACTCCTACGAGCAGTACTTC
CASSAYSYEQYF
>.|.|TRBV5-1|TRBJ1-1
TGCGCCAGCAGCTTAGGAGACATTTTCACTGAAGCTTTCTTT
CASSLGDIFTEAFF
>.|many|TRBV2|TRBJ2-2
TGTGCCAGCAGTGAAAGGGGTAGTGGCACCGGGGAGCTGTTTTTT
CASSERGSGTGELFF